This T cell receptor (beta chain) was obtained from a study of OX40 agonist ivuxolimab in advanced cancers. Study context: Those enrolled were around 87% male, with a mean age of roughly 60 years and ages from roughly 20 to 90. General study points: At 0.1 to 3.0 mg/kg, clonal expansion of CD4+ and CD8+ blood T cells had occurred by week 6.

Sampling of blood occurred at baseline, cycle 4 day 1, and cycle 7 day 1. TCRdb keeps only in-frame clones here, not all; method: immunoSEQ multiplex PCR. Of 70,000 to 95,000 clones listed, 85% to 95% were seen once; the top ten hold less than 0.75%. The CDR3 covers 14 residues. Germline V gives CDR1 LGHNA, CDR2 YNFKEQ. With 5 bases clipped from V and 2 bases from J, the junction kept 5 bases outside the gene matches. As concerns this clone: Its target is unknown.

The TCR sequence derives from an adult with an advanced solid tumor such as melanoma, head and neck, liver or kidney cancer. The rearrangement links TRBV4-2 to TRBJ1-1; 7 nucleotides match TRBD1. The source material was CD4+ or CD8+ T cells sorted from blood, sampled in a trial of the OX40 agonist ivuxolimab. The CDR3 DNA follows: TGTGCCAGCAGCTCAGGGGGAGTTAACACTGAAGCTTTCTTT. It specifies CASSSGGVNTEAFF.